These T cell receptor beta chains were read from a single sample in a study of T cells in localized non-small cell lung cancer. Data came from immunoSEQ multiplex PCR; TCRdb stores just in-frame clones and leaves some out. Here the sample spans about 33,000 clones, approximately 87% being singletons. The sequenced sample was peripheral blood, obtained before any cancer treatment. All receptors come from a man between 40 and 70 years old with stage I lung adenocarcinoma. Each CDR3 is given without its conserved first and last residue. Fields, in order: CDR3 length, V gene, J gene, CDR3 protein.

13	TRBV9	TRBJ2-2	ASSPQGSNTGELF
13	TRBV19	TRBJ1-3	ASRYRDRGGNTIY
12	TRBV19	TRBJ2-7	ASSIGGFSYEQY
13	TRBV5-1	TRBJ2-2	ASSPNRATTGELF
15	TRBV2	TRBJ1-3	ASSARDRGILGNTIY
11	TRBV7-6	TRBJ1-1	ASSLEGTFEAF
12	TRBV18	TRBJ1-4	ASSNGQPNEKLF
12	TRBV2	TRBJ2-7	ANSRGGNAYEQY
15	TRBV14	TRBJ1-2	ASSQDLGDSLLYGYT
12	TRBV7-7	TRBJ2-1	ASSLDPSGGEQF
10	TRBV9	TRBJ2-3	ASSVYTDTQY
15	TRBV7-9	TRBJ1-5	ASSLARIDNSNQPQH
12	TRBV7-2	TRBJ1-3	ASSLGQVGNTIY
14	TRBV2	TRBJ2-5	ASRIDPGTGKETQY
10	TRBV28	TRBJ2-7	ASSPGGYEQY
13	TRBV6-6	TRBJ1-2	ASRPRGSLGYGYT
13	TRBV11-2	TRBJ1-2	ASSRAGQGRNGYT
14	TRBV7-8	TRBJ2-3	ASSPTRTTSTDTQY
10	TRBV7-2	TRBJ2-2	ASSPVAGELF
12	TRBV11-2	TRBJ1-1	ASTMGTGVGRAF
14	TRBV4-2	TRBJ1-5	ASSQEMIGPNQPQH
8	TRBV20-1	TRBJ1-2	SAGGEGYT
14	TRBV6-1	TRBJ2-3	ASSGLLAASTDTQY